The clone carrying this TCR beta chain was seen repeatedly, ten times or more. Its antigen is unidentified. These data belong to a study of T-cell memory formation after mild COVID-19. Study background: Largely, TCR clusters stayed within a single donor.

Study-level findings and limits: Contracting clones localized mainly to CM and EM when CD4+ and mainly to EMRA when CD8+. Pre-infection memory held some responding clones, suggesting pre-existing cross-reactive T cells responded.

Employing constant-segment primers, 5'RACE generated TCR alpha and TCR beta cDNA libraries bearing sample barcodes and UMIs. TCRdb fed the 5' RACE reads into MiXCR, producing one record per CDR3 protein. The data show around 320,000 distinct CDR3 sequences, around an eighth seen once. The germline gives CDR1 SGHVS, CDR2 FQNEAQ. The J segment lost 5 bases and the V segment lost 2 bases, leaving 8 bases of the junction unmatched. The CDR3 runs to 16 residues. The sequence came from a man between 18 and 29 years old who had mild COVID-19 (a few samples of this study predate the infection). Cell type and time point are not known. Specimen: PBMCs or a T cell subset sorted from them (not recorded which). The chain uses TRBV7-8 and TRBJ2-3; 9 nucleotides match TRBD2. CDR3 nucleotides: TGTGCCAGCAGCTTATACTCGCGGGGGGGCAGAGATACGCAGTATTTT. It encodes CASSLYSRGGRDTQYF.